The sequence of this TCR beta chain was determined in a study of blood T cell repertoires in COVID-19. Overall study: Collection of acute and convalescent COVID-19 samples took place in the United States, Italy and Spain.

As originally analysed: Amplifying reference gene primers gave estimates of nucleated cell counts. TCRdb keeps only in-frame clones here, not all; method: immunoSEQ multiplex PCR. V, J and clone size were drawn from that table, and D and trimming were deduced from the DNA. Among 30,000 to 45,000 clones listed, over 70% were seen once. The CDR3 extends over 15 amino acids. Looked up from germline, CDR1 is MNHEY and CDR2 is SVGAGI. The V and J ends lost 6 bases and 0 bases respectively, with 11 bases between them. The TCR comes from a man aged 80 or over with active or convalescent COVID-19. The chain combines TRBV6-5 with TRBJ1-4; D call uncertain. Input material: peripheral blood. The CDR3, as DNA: TGTGCCAGCAGCTCGCACACAGCAACTAATGAAAAACTGTTTTTT. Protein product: CASSSHTATNEKLFF.